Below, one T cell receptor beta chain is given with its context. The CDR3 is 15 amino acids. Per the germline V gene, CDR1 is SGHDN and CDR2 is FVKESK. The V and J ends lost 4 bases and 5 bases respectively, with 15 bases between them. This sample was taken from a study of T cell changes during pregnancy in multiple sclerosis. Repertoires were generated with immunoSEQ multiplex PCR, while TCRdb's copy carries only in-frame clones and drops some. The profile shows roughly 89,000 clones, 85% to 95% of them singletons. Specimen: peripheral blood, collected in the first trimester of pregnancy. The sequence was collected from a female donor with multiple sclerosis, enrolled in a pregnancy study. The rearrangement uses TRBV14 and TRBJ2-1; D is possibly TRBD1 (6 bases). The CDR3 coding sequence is TGTGCCAGCAGCCTAGGGCAGGGGAGAAACAATGAGCAGTTCTTC. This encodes CASSLGQGRNNEQFF.